The T cell receptor (beta chain) under discussion was sequenced for a study of tumor-infiltrating lymphocytes in oesophageal squamous cell carcinoma. TCRdb used MiXCR to reprocess the PCR reads, holding one entry per CDR3 protein. Counted here are under 12,000 distinct CDR3 sequences, 52% occurring once; the ten biggest clones make up roughly 19%. About this clonotype: At one of its ends the junction is not consistent with the germline gene, which may arise from a read error.

The length of the CDR3 is 16 residues. Germline assignment: CDR1 SGHVS and CDR2 FNYEAQ. The clonotype comes from a female donor with esophageal squamous cell carcinoma. The source material was esophageal tumor tissue. V is TRBV7-6 and J is TRBJ2-3; 9 bases agree with TRBD1. TRBJ2-1 explains the end of the DNA better; the J call may be wrong. The CDR3 DNA reads as TGTGCTAGCAGCTTGGGTCCGGGACAGGGTGTTAATGAGCAGTTCTTC. Translating it yields CASSLGPGQGVNEQFF.